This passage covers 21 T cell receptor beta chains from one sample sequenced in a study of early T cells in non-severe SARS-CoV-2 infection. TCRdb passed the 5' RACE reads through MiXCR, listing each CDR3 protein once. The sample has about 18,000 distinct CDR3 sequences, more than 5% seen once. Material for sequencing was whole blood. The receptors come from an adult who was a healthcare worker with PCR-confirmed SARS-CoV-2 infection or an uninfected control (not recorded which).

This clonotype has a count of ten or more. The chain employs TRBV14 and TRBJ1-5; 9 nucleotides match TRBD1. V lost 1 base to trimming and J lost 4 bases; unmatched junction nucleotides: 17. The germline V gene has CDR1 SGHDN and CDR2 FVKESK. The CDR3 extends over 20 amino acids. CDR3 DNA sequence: TGTGCCAGCAGCCAAGCAGGACAGGGGATGCCCCGTGTATTGAATCAGCCCCAGCATTTT. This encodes CASSQAGQGMPRVLNQPQHF.

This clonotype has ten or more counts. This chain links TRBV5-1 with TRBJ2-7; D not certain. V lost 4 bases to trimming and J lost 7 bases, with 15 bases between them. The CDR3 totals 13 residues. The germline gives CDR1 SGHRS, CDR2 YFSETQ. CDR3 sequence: CASSVQTPGEQYF. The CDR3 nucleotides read TGCGCCAGCAGCGTACAAACCCCCGGGGAGCAGTACTTC.

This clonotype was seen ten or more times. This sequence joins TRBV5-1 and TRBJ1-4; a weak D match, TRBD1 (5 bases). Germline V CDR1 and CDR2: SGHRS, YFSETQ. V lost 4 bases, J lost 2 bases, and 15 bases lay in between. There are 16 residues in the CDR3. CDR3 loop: CASSPWDRPTNEKLFF. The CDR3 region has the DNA TGCGCCAGCAGCCCCTGGGACCGGCCGACTAATGAAAAACTGTTTTTT.

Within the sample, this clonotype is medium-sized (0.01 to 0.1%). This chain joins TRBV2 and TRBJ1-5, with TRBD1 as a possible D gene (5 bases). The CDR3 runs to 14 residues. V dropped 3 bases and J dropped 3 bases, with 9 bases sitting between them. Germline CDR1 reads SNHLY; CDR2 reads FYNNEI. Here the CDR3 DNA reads TGTGCCAGCAGTGATTGGGGCACCAATCAGCCCCAGCATTTT. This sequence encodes CASSDWGTNQPQHF.

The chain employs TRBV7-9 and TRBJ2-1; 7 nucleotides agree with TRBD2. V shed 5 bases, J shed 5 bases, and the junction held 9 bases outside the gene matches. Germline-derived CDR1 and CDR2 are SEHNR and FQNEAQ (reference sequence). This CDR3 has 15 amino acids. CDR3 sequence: CASSALASGHNEQFF. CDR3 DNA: TGTGCCAGCAGCGCCCTGGCTAGCGGTCACAATGAGCAGTTCTTC.

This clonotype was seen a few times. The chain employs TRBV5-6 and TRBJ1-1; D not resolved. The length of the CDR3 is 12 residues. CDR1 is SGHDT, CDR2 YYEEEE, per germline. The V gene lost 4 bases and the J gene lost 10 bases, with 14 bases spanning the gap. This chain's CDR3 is CASSIEKHRAFF. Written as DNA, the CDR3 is TGTGCCAGCAGCATAGAGAAACACAGAGCTTTCTTT.

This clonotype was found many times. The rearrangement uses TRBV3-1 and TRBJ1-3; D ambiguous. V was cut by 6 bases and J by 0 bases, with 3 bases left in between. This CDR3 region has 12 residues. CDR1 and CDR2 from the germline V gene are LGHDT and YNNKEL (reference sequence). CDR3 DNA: TGTGCCAGCAGTCACTCTGGAAACACCATATATTTT. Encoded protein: CASSHSGNTIYF.

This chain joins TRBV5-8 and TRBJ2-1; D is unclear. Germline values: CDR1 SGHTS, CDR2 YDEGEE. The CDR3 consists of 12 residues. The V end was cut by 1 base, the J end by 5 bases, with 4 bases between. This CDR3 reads CASSLLHNEQFF. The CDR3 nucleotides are TGTGCCAGCAGCTTGCTGCACAATGAGCAGTTCTTC.

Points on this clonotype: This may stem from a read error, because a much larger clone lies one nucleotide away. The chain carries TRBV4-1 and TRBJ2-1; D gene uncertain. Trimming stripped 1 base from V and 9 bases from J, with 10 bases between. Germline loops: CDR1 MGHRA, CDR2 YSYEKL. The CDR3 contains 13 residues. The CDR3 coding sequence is TGCGCCAGCAGCCAAGTCCTTAACAGTGAGCAGTTCTTC. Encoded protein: CASSQVLNSEQFF.

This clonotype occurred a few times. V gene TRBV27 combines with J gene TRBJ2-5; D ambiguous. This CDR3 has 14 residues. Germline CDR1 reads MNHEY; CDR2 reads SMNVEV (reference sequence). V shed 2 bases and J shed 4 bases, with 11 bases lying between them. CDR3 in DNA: TGTGCCAGCAGTTTAGAGTCAGCTCTAGAGACCCAGTACTTC. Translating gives CASSLESALETQYF.

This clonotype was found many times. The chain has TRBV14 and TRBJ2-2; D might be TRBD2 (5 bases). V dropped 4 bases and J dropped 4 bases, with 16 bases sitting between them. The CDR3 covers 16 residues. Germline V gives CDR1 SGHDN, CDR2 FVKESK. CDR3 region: CASSPAGIYLTGELFF. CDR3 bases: TGTGCCAGCAGCCCAGCCGGGATCTACCTCACCGGGGAGCTGTTTTTT.

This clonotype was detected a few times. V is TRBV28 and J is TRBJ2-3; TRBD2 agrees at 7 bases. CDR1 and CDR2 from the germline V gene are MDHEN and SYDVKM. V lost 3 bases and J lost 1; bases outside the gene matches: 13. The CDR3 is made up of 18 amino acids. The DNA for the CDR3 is TGTGCCAGCAGTTTGTTGGCGGGAGTAGGTTTTGGCACAGATACGCAGTATTTT. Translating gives CASSLLAGVGFGTDTQYF.

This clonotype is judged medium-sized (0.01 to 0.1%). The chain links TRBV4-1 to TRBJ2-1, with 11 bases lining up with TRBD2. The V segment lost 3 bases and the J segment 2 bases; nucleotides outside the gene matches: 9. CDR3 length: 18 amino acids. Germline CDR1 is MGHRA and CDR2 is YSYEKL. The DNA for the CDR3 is TGCGCCAGCAGCCAGAATAGCGGGAGGGCTATCACCTACAATGAGCAGTTCTTC. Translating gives CASSQNSGRAITYNEQFF.

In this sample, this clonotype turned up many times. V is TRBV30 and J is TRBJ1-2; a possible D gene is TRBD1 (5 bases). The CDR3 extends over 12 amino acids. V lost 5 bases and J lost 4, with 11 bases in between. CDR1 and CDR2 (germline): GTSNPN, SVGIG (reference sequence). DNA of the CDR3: TGTGCCTGGTTGGGACGGAGCTATGGCTACACCTTC. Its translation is CAWLGRSYGYTF.

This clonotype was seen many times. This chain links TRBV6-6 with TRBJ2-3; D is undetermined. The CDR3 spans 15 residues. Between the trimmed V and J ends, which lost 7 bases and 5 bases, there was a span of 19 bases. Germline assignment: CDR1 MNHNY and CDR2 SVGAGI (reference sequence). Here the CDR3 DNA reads TGTGCCAGCAAGGAAGGACCACACACCGTAGATACGCAGTATTTT. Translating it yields CASKEGPHTVDTQYF.

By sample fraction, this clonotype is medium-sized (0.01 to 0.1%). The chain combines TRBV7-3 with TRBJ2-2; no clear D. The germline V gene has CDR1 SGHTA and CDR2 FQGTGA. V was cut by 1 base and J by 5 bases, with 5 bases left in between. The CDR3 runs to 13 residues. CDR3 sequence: CASSLIGTGELFF. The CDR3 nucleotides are TGTGCCAGCAGCTTAATAGGGACCGGGGAGCTGTTTTTT.

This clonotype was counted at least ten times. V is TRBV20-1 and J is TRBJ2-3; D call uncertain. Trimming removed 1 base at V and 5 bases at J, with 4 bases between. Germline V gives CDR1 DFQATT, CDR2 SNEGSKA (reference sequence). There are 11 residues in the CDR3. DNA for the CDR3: TGCAGTGCTAGAGTCCTAGATACGCAGTATTTT. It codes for CSARVLDTQYF.

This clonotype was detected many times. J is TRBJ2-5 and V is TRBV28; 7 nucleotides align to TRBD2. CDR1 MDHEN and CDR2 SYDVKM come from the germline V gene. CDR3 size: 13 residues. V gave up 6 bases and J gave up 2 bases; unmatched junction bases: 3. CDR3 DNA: TGTGCCAGCAGAAGCGGGGCTCAAGAGACCCAGTACTTC. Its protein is CASRSGAQETQYF.

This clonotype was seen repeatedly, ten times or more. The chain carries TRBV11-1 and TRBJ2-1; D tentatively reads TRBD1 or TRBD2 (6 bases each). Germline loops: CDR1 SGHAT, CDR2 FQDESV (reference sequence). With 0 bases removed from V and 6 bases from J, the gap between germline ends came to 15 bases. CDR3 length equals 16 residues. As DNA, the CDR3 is TGTGCCAGCAGCTTAGCGCCGGAGGGGGTTGGCAATGAGCAGTTCTTC. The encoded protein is CASSLAPEGVGNEQFF.

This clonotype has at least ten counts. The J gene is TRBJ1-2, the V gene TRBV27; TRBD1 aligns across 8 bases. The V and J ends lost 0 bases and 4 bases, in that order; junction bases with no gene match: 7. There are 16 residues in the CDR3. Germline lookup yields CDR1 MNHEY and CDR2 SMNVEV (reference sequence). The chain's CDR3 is CASSLSSGQASYGYTF. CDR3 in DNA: TGTGCCAGCAGTTTATCATCGGGACAGGCGAGCTATGGCTACACCTTC.

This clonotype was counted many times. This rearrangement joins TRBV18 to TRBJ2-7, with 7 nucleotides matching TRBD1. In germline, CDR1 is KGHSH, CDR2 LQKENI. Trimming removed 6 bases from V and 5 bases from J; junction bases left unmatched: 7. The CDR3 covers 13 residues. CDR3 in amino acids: CASSQLDRDEQYF. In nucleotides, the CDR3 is TGTGCCAGCTCCCAGCTAGACAGGGACGAGCAGTACTTC.